A selection of T cell receptor beta chains follows, all from one sample in a study of blood T cell repertoires in COVID-19. Clones were sequenced by immunoSEQ multiplex PCR, and TCRdb holds only the in-frame ones, with some missing. The sample carries some 50,000 clones, about four fifths recorded once. The source material was peripheral blood. These receptors all stem from a man aged 45-65 years with active COVID-19. CDR3s include the opening cysteine and the closing phenylalanine or tryptophan. The D gene is left open where the match is weak. Clone size appears in some rows only: once, few, many, or a class for an expanded clone.

D gene,clone size,V gene,J gene,CDR3 DNA,CDR3 protein
TRBD1,NA,TRBV5-8,TRBJ2-5,TGTGCCAGCAGCCGAGGGACAGGTTTGGAGACCCAGTACTTC,CASSRGTGLETQYF
TRBD1,few,TRBV5-1,TRBJ1-4,TGCGCCAGCAGCTTGGAAGCGGACAGACAGGGAAAACTGTTTTTT,CASSLEADRQGKLFF
TRBD1,NA,TRBV11-2,TRBJ2-2,TGTGCCAGCAGTCGCTCCGGGACAGGGAACACCGGGGAGCTGTTTTTT,CASSRSGTGNTGELFF
TRBD1,NA,TRBV11-2,TRBJ2-3,TGTGCCAGCAGCCCTATTGTGCGGGACAGGGTCACAGATACGCAGTATTTT,CASSPIVRDRVTDTQYF
TRBD1,NA,TRBV6-6,TRBJ2-1,TGTGCCAGCAGACGGGACAGCTACCAGTTCTTC,CASRRDSYQFF
TRBD2,NA,TRBV7-2,TRBJ2-3,TGTGCCAGCAGCCAGCGGTCCGGGACTAGCGGGGGTAGCACAGATACGCAGTATTTT,CASSQRSGTSGGSTDTQYF
NA,once,TRBV7-9,TRBJ2-7,TGTGCCAGCAGCTTAAGCGAGGGGGTATTTAACGAGCAGTACTTC,CASSLSEGVFNEQYF
TRBD2,NA,TRBV5-8,TRBJ2-7,TGTGCCAGCAGCTGGACTAGCGGGGAATACGAGCAGTACTTC,CASSWTSGEYEQYF
NA,once,TRBV6-2/TRBV6-3,TRBJ2-1,TGTGCCAGCAGTTATACGACAGGACCTGGGGACAATGAGCAGTTCTTC,CASSYTTGPGDNEQFF
TRBD1,NA,TRBV10-1,TRBJ2-7,TGCGCCAGCAGTGAGTCAAGGACAGGGGGAGACGAGCAGTACTTC,CASSESRTGGDEQYF
NA,NA,TRBV4-3,TRBJ1-2,TGCGCCAGCAGCCAAGGAGCCAGGACTAACTATGGCTACACCTTC,CASSQGARTNYGYTF
TRBD2,NA,TRBV6-2/TRBV6-3,TRBJ2-1,TGTGCCAGCAGTTACAGCGGGGGCTCCTACAATGAGCAGTTCTTC,CASSYSGGSYNEQFF
NA,NA,TRBV6-2/TRBV6-3,TRBJ1-3,TGTGCCAGCAGTTACTCGGACTTCCGGGAAGTCTCTGGAAACACCATATATTTT,CASSYSDFREVSGNTIYF
NA,NA,TRBV27,TRBJ1-5,TGTGCCAGCGGAAAAACAGGGAAAAGTAACCAGCCCCAGCATTTT,CASGKTGKSNQPQHF
TRBD1,NA,TRBV4-2,TRBJ1-2,TGTGCCAGCAGCCAAGACTTAAATGACAGGGGCTTTAATGGCTACACCTTC,CASSQDLNDRGFNGYTF
NA,NA,TRBV28,TRBJ2-5,TGTGCCAGCAGTTTACTCAGGGGTGGGAGAGAGACCCAGTACTTC,CASSLLRGGRETQYF
NA,NA,TRBV21-1,TRBJ2-7,TGTGCCAGCCACAGGGGGCAGGCCAGGGAACCCTACGAGCAGTACTTC,CASHRGQAREPYEQYF
TRBD1,few,TRBV11-2,TRBJ2-2,TGTGCCAGCAGCGTAGGACAGGGAATCGGGGAGCTGTTTTTT,CASSVGQGIGELFF
TRBD1,NA,TRBV27,TRBJ2-7,TGTGCCAGCAGGGAGTTGCAGGGGGTTCTCTACGAGCAGTACTTC,CASRELQGVLYEQYF
TRBD1,NA,TRBV24-1,TRBJ2-5,TGTGCCACCAGTGATTTGCATCGACAGGGGACAGAGACCCAGTACTTC,CATSDLHRQGTETQYF
NA,NA,TRBV29-1,TRBJ2-3,TGCAGCGCTGTGGGGATGACAGAGAAAGGAGATACGCAGTATTTT,CSAVGMTEKGDTQYF